These 27 T cell receptor beta chains came from one sample sequenced in a study of T cells after yellow fever vaccination. MiXCR was run by TCRdb on the 5' RACE reads, yielding one entry per CDR3 protein. The repertoire holds about 360,000 distinct CDR3 sequences, with around 6.4% as singletons. Sample: PBMCs, taken 5 days after the yellow fever booster vaccination. The receptors derive from a man aged 25 to 45 who received the YFV17D yellow fever vaccine.

The chain employs TRBV9 and TRBJ2-5; D perhaps matches TRBD2 (5 bases). V was shortened by 3 bases and J by 5 bases, with 17 bases between the two germline ends. The CDR3 is 15 residues long. CDR1 and CDR2 (germline): SGDLS, YYNGEE. CDR3 amino acids: CASSATGSPGETQYF. Written as DNA, the CDR3 is TGTGCCAGCAGCGCAACGGGGTCCCCGGGGGAGACCCAGTACTTC.

V gene TRBV3-1 combines with J gene TRBJ2-2, with no clear D. In germline, CDR1 is LGHDT, CDR2 YNNKEL (reference sequence). CDR3 length equals 13 residues. V was cut by 1 base and J by 5 bases, with 5 bases left in between. CDR3 coding DNA: TGTGCCAGCAGCCAAGTAAGGACCGGGGAGCTGTTTTTT. Its protein product is CASSQVRTGELFF.

This clonotype was picked up a small number of times. This chain connects TRBV29-1 to TRBJ2-3, with D perhaps TRBD2 (6 bases). The CDR3 loop spans 16 amino acids. Germline assignment: CDR1 SQVTM and CDR2 ANQGSEA. The V end lost 7 bases, the J end lost 0 bases, and 20 bases lay between the germline ends. CDR3 coding DNA: TGCAGCGCCCGTTCGGGGCGGGGAGCTAGCACAGATACGCAGTATTTT. This codes for CSARSGRGASTDTQYF.

This rearrangement joins TRBV5-1 to TRBJ2-7; possibly TRBD2 for D (6 bases). Looked up from germline, CDR1 is SGHRS and CDR2 is YFSETQ. Trimming pared 0 bases from V and 6 bases from J, leaving 16 bases between. The CDR3 is 15 residues long. In DNA, the CDR3 is TGCGCCAGCAGCTTGGAGCTGGCGGAGGGGCGCGAGCAGTACTTC. This encodes CASSLELAEGREQYF.

This clonotype occurred a few times. The gene calls are TRBV15 and TRBJ1-1, with D uncertain. V shed 0 bases and J shed 0 bases, with 8 bases lying between them. CDR3 length: 15 amino acids. The germline gives CDR1 LNHNV, CDR2 YYDKDF (reference sequence). The CDR3 here is CATSRDSTMNTEAFF. CDR3 nucleotides: TGTGCCACCAGCAGAGACAGTACTATGAACACTGAAGCTTTCTTT.

This clonotype was counted only a few times. The J gene is TRBJ2-7, the V gene TRBV7-2; 10 nucleotides agree with TRBD1. Germline V gene sequence: CDR1 SGHTA, CDR2 FQGNSA. With V trimmed by 8 bases and J by 2 bases, 6 bases remained unmatched. The CDR3 runs to 14 residues. As DNA, the CDR3 is TGTGCCAGCGCTTTGGGGACAGGGGCCTACGAGCAGTACTTC. It yields the protein CASALGTGAYEQYF.

V gene TRBV7-6 combines with J gene TRBJ2-3; 8 bases agree with TRBD2. J gave up 4 bases and V 5 bases, and 5 bases lay outside the gene matches. Germline CDR1 SGHVS, CDR2 FNYEAQ. This CDR3 region has 14 residues. The CDR3 sequence is CASSLIAGPDTQYF. The DNA of the CDR3 is TGTGCCAGCAGCCTCATAGCGGGGCCAGATACGCAGTATTTT.

This clonotype was seen at least ten times. The chain joins TRBV4-1 to TRBJ2-7; D is perhaps TRBD2 (5 bases). CDR1 is MGHRA, CDR2 YSYEKL, per germline. The V end was cut by 4 bases, the J end by 7 bases, with 11 bases between. The CDR3 runs 12 residues. The CDR3 region is CASSPDPGEQYF. In DNA form, the CDR3 reads TGCGCCAGCAGCCCGGACCCGGGAGAGCAGTACTTC.

The chain has TRBV12-3 or TRBV12-4 and TRBJ2-5, with D maybe TRBD2 (6 bases). Between the trimmed V and J ends, which lost 6 bases and 5 bases, there was a span of 19 bases. This CDR3 comprises 15 residues. The CDR3 nucleotides are TGTGCCAGCAGCCCCCGGGCGGGACTGCGGGAGACCCAGTACTTC. Its translation is CASSPRAGLRETQYF.

This clonotype was seen more than once but under ten times. The chain links TRBV27 to TRBJ2-7; D tentatively fits TRBD1 or TRBD2 (5 bases each). The CDR3 runs 14 residues. Per germline, CDR1 MNHEY and CDR2 SMNVEV (reference sequence). Trimming left V 3 bases short and J 4 bases short, with 13 bases between. The CDR3 spells CASSLRGPPYEQYF. CDR3 sequence (DNA): TGTGCCAGCAGTTTGAGGGGCCCCCCGTACGAGCAGTACTTC.

V is TRBV5-6 and J is TRBJ2-1; perhaps TRBD2 as D (6 bases). The CDR3 is 16 residues long. V was cut by 4 bases and J by 7 bases, with 21 bases left in between. Looked up from germline, CDR1 is SGHDT and CDR2 is YYEEEE. The CDR3 bases are TGTGCCAGCAGCATACTGACTAGGTCAGTCTCGAATGAGCAGTTCTTC. As protein: CASSILTRSVSNEQFF.

This clonotype appeared many times. V and J are TRBV20-1 and TRBJ2-7, with TRBD2 identical over 10 bases. The germline V gene has CDR1 DFQATT and CDR2 SNEGSKA (reference sequence). This CDR3 comprises 14 residues. V lost 1 base, J lost 3 bases, and 3 bases stayed unmatched. The CDR3: CSARASGSLYEQYF. The CDR3, as DNA: TGCAGTGCTAGAGCTAGCGGGAGTCTCTACGAGCAGTACTTC.

This clonotype was found a few times. V gene TRBV6-5 combines with J gene TRBJ1-5; D gene unclear. The CDR3 has 16 residues. The V end was cut by 4 bases, the J end by 0 bases, with 13 bases between. CDR1 MNHEY and CDR2 SVGAGI come from the germline V gene. The CDR3 here is CASSCPAKDSNQPQHF. CDR3 DNA: TGTGCCAGCAGTTGCCCGGCTAAAGATAGCAATCAGCCCCAGCATTTT.

This clonotype was seen at least ten times. The chain uses TRBV5-1 and TRBJ2-1; the match to TRBD1 covers 7 bases. The CDR3 has 14 residues. The V gene end was trimmed by 7 bases and the J gene end by 6 bases; junction bases not matched to a gene: 10. Germline assignment: CDR1 SGHRS and CDR2 YFSETQ. The CDR3 nucleotides are TGCGCCAGCCGGACCGGGACAGCAACCAATGAGCAGTTCTTC. It translates to CASRTGTATNEQFF. Supplemented by reference TRBV5-1 and TRBJ2-1, the full variable domain reads KAGVTQTPRYLIKTRGQQVTLSCSPISGHRSVSWYQQTPGQGLQFLFEYFSETQRNKGNFPGRFSGRQFSNSRSEMNVSTLELGDSALYLCASRTGTATNEQFFGPGTRLTVL.

This clonotype came up many times. The chain combines TRBV12-3 or TRBV12-4 with TRBJ1-1; the D is unclear. CDR3 length: 12 residues. The V end was cut by 8 bases, the J end by 4 bases, with 11 bases between. The CDR3: CASGFSGTEAFF. For the CDR3, the DNA is TGTGCCAGCGGATTCTCTGGCACTGAAGCTTTCTTT.

The rearrangement uses TRBV6-4 and TRBJ2-1; 9 bases map to TRBD2. The CDR3 has 15 amino acids. Trimming cost V 9 bases and J 3 bases; bases outside gene matches: 9. Germline V gene data show CDR1 as MRHNA and CDR2 as SNTAGT. The CDR3 region is CASSILAGFYNEQFF. CDR3 nucleotide sequence: TGTGCCAGTTCGATTCTAGCGGGATTCTACAATGAGCAGTTCTTC.

The chain recombines TRBV12-3 or TRBV12-4 with TRBJ1-4; D is perhaps TRBD1 (5 bases). The CDR3 is 15 amino acids. V lost 3 bases and J 2 bases, leaving 10 bases between the germline ends. The CDR3 sequence: CASSFYKGTNEKLFF. CDR3 DNA: TGTGCCAGCAGTTTTTACAAGGGGACTAATGAAAAACTGTTTTTT.

This clonotype has just a few counts. V usage is TRBV6-1 and J usage is TRBJ1-4; 10 positions agree with TRBD1. The junction had 6 bases not matched to a gene; V was cut back by 5 bases and J by 0 bases. Germline assignment: CDR1 MNHNS and CDR2 SASEGT. This CDR3 has 17 residues. The CDR3 coding sequence is TGTGCCAGCAGTCTTAAAGGACAGGGGGCAACTAATGAAAAACTGTTTTTT. Its protein product is CASSLKGQGATNEKLFF.

This clonotype has just a few counts. The V and J genes are TRBV5-1 and TRBJ2-7; 8 nucleotides line up with TRBD2. V lost 5 bases to trimming and J lost 0 bases; unmatched junction nucleotides: 7. The germline gives CDR1 SGHRS, CDR2 YFSETQ. CDR3 length equals 15 residues. CDR3 loop: CASRTLAESSYEQYF. The CDR3 region has the DNA TGCGCCAGCAGAACACTAGCGGAAAGCTCCTACGAGCAGTACTTC.

In its sample, this clonotype was seen once. At one of its ends the junction is not consistent with the germline gene, which may arise from a read error. This chain connects TRBV5-6 to TRBJ2-1; D is unclear. Germline CDR1 and CDR2: SGHDT and YYEEEE. The CDR3 spans 15 residues. CDR3 nucleotide sequence: TGTGCCATCAGCCCCGGTTTCTTTTCGTCCAATGAGCAGTTCTTC. Amino acid sequence: CAISPGFFSSNEQFF.

This clonotype appeared a few times. The V call is TRBV5-1, the J call TRBJ2-7, with TRBD1 matching 9 bases. CDR1 is SGHRS and CDR2 is YFSETQ in the germline V gene. This CDR3 is 14 amino acids long. The trim removed 0 bases at V and 7 bases at J, leaving 5 bases unmatched. For the CDR3, the DNA is TGCGCCAGCAGCTTGGGGACAGGGGCAAGGGAGCAGTACTTC. It is translated as CASSLGTGAREQYF.

This clonotype was detected only a few times. The chain couples TRBV18 to TRBJ2-1; TRBD1 might be the D (5 bases). The germline CDR1 and CDR2 sequences are KGHSH and LQKENI. Trimming left V 8 bases short and J 1 base short, with 15 bases between. The CDR3 contains 15 residues. The CDR3 DNA reads as TGTGCCAGCGTCTCCCAGGGCTATTCCTACAATGAGCAGTTCTTC. This translates into CASVSQGYSYNEQFF.

The chain has TRBV12-3 or TRBV12-4 and TRBJ2-5; D is undetermined. This CDR3 contains 13 residues. V was shortened by 6 bases and J by 3 bases, with 11 bases between the two germline ends. The CDR3 DNA is TGTGCCAGCAGGGACGGAAAAAAAGAGACCCAGTACTTC. It yields the protein CASRDGKKETQYF.

This clonotype has a count of ten or more. The chain has TRBV6-5 and TRBJ2-7; no definite D call. The germline V gene encodes CDR1 MNHEY and CDR2 SVGAGI. CDR3 length equals 11 residues. V lost 8 bases, J lost 0 bases, and 5 bases lay in between. This chain's CDR3 is CASATSYEQYF. The CDR3 coding sequence is TGTGCCAGCGCAACCTCCTACGAGCAGTACTTC.

This clonotype has a handful of counts. This sequence joins TRBV13 and TRBJ2-5; the D call may be TRBD1 or TRBD2 (5 bases each). The CDR3 sequence is 16 residues long. V lost 5 bases and J lost 0, with 16 bases in between. In germline, CDR1 is PRHDT, CDR2 FYEKMQ (reference sequence). CDR3 protein: CASSLPRGGYQETQYF. The CDR3 DNA follows: TGTGCCAGCAGCCTCCCACGGGGCGGTTACCAAGAGACCCAGTACTTC.

Concerning this clonotype itself: This may come from a read error, since a much larger clone is one base off. This chain connects TRBV14 to TRBJ2-5; D is unresolved. The length of the CDR3 is 14 residues. Germline CDR1 and CDR2: SGHDN and FVKESK. The CDR3 spells CASSPSPDQESQYF. CDR3 nucleotide sequence: TGTGCCAGCAGCCCAAGCCCAGACCAAGAGAGCCAGTACTTC.

The table lists this clonotype with a few counts. J is TRBJ2-1 and V is TRBV4-3; TRBD2 aligns across 8 bases. Germline lookup yields CDR1 LGHNA and CDR2 YSLEER. V dropped 0 bases and J dropped 6; count of bases not matched to a gene: 7. The CDR3 sequence is 16 residues long. This CDR3 reads CASSQETGLGFNEQFF. The DNA for the CDR3 is TGCGCCAGCAGCCAAGAAACGGGACTAGGTTTCAATGAGCAGTTCTTC.